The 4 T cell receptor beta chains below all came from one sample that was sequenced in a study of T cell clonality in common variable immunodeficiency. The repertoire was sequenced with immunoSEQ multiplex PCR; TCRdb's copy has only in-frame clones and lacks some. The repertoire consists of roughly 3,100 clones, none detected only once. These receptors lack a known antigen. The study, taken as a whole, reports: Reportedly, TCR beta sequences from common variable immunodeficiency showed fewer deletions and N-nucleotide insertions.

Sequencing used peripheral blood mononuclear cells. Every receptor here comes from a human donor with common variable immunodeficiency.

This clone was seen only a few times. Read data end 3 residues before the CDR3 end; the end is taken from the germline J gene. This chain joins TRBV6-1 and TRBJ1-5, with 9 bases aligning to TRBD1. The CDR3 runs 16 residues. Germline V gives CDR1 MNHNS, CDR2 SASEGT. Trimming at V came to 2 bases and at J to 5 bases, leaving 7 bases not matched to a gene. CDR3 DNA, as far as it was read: TGTGCCAGCAGTGAAACTTCGGGACAGGGCTATCAGCCC. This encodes CASSETSGQGYQP. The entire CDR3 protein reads CASSETSGQGYQPQHF.

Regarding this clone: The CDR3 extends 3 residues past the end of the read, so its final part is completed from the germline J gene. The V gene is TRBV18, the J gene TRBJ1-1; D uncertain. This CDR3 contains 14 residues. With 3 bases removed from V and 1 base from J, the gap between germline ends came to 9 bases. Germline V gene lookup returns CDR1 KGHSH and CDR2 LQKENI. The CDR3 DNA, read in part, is TGTGCCAGCTCACCCGGTAGAGCGAACACTGAA. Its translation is CASSPGRANTE. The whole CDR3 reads CASSPGRANTEAFF.

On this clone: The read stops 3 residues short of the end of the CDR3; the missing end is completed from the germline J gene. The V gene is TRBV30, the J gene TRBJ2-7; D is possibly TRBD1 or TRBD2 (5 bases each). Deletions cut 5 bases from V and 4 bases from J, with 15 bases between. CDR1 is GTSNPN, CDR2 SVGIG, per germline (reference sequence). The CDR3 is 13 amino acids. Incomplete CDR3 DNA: TGTGCCTGGCTCAGGGTTGGGGAGTACGAG. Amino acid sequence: CAWLRVGEYE. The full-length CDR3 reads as CAWLRVGEYEQYF. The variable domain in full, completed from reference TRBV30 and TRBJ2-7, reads SQTIHQWPATLVQPVGSPLSLECTVEGTSNPNLYWYRQAAGRGLQLLFYSVGIGQISSEVPQNLSASRPQDRQFILSSKKLLLSDSGFYLCAWLRVGEYEQYFGPGTRLTVT.

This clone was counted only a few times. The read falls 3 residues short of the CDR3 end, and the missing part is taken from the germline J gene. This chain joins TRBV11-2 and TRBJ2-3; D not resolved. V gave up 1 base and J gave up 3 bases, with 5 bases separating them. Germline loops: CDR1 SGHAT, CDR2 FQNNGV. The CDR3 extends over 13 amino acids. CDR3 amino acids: CASSLVNTDTQYF. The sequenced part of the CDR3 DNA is TGTGCCAGCAGCTTAGTAAATACAGATACG.